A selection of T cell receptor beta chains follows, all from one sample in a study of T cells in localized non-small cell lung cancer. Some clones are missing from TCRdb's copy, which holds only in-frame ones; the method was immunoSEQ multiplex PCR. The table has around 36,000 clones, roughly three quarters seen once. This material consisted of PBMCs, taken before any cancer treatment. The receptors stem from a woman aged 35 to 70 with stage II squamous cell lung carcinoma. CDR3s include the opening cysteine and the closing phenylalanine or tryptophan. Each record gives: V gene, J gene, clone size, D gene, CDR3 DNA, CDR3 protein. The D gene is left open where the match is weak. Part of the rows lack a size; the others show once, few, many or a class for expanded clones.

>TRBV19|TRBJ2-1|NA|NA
TGTGCCAGTAGTATTGGTCCAGGGGGGAATGAGCAGTTCTTC
CASSIGPGGNEQFF
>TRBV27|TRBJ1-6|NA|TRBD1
TGTGCCAGCAGTTCGAGACAGGGGGTAGGGTCACCCCTCCACTTT
CASSSRQGVGSPLHF
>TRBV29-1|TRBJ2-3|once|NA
TGCAGCGTTGTAGTCGGGGGAACGACAGATACGCAGTATTTT
CSVVVGGTTDTQYF
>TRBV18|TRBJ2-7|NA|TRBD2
TGTGCCAGCTCACCGGCTAGCGGGAACGAGCAGTACTTC
CASSPASGNEQYF
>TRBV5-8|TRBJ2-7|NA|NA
TGTGCCAGCAGCTTCCTCTACGAGCAGTACTTC
CASSFLYEQYF
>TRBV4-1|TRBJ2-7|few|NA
TGCGCCAGCAGCCAAGAGTTCGATAACCGGGCCGACGAGCAGTACTTC
CASSQEFDNRADEQYF
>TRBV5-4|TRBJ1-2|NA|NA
TGTGCCAGCAGCTTGGCGGGGGAGAACTATGGCTACACCTTC
CASSLAGENYGYTF
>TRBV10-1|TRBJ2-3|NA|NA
TGCGCCAGCAGTGAGTCGAGGTTCACCCCCGAGGTCCCAAGGGATACGCAGTATTTT
CASSESRFTPEVPRDTQYF
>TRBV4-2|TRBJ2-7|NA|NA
TGTGCCAGCAGCCATGCCGGCTCCTACGAGCAGTACTTC
CASSHAGSYEQYF
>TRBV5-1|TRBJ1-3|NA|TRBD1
TGCGCCAGCAGCTGGGACAGTAGCTCTGGAAACACCATATATTTT
CASSWDSSSGNTIYF
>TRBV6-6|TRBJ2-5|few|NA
TGTGCCAGCAGTTTCCGGGACGGATCTGGGGAGACCCAGTACTTC
CASSFRDGSGETQYF
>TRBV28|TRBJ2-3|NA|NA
TGTGCCAGCAGTTTACGTCCGGGACCTGAGGGGGATACGCAGTATTTT
CASSLRPGPEGDTQYF
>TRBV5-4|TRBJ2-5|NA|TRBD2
TGTGCCAGCAGCCCAACTAGCGGCTGGGAGACCCAGTACTTC
CASSPTSGWETQYF
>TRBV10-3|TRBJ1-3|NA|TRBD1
TGTGCCATCAGCACGACAGGGACGGTCTCTGGAAACACCATATATTTT
CAISTTGTVSGNTIYF
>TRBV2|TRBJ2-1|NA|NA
TGTGCCAGCAGTGACGCGGGCAGCTCCTACAATGAGCAGTTCTTC
CASSDAGSSYNEQFF
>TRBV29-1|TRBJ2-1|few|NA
TGCAGCGTTGAAGCGTCTCGCGGGAACACCTACAATGAGCAGTTCTTC
CSVEASRGNTYNEQFF
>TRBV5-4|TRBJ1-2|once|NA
TGTGCCAGCAGCTTGGGGGCGGACCGATATGGCTACACCTTC
CASSLGADRYGYTF
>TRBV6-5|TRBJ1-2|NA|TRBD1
TGTGCCAGCAGTTATCTCGGGACAGGGGATGGCTACACCTTC
CASSYLGTGDGYTF
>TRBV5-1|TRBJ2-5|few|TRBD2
TGCGCCAGCAGCTTAATAGCGGGGGCGCTGGGGCCAGAGACCCAGTACTTC
CASSLIAGALGPETQYF
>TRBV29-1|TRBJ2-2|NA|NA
TGCAGCGTTGAATTGGGGTACTCGCTTACCGGGGAGCTGTTTTTT
CSVELGYSLTGELFF
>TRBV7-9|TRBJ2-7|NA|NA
TGTGCCAGCAGCTTAGCGGCAGGGAAAATCGACGAGCAGTACTTC
CASSLAAGKIDEQYF
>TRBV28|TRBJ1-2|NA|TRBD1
TGTGCCAGCAGTCTAACCTTGACAGGGGGCACGGACTATGGCTACACCTTC
CASSLTLTGGTDYGYTF
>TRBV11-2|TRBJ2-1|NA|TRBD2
TGTGCCAGCAGCTCAGATCGTAGCGGGAGATCTTACAATGAGCAGTTCTTC
CASSSDRSGRSYNEQFF
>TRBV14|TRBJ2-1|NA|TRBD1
TGTGCCAGCAGCCGTACAGGGGGCCGGTGGAATGAGCAGTTCTTC
CASSRTGGRWNEQFF
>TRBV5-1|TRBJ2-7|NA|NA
TGCGCCAGCAGTCCCAGGATCCGCTACGAGCAGTACTTC
CASSPRIRYEQYF
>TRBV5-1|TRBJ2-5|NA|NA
TGCGCCAGCAGCCAGTCTCCTGCCCTGGGAGAGACCCAGTACTTC
CASSQSPALGETQYF
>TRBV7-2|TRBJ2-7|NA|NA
TGTGCCAGCAGCGAGACCGGGACCTCTTCTCAGTACTTC
CASSETGTSSQYF
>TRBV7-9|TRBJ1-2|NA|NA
TGTGCCAGCAGCCAGCAAGCCGGGACCCTTTTCATCGGCTACACCTTC
CASSQQAGTLFIGYTF
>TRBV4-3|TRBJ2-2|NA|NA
TGCGCCAGCAGCCAATCCTGGGGACCGATGAACACCGGGGAGCTGTTTTTT
CASSQSWGPMNTGELFF
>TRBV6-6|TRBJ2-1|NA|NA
TGTGCCAGCAGTTACCGTGGGGCCGGGGATGAGCAGTTCTTC
CASSYRGAGDEQFF
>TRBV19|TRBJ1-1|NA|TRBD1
TGTGCCAGTAGAACACTCCAGGGGGCCACTGAAGCTTTCTTT
CASRTLQGATEAFF
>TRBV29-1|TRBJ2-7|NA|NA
TGCAGCGTTGAAGGGGTTAGCTCCTACGAGCAGTACTTC
CSVEGVSSYEQYF
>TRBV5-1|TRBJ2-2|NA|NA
TGCGCCAGCAGCTTGAGCTTATCCGACACCGGGGAGCTGTTTTTT
CASSLSLSDTGELFF
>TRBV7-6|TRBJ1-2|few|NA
TGTGCCAGCAGCTTAGTAGTGGAAGCTAACTATGGCTACACCTTC
CASSLVVEANYGYTF
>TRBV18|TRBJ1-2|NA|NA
TGTGCCAGCTCGGACAGCACTAACTATGGCTACACCTTC
CASSDSTNYGYTF
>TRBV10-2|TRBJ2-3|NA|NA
TGCGCCAGCAGCCACAGCCCAGGGGAGGGCACAGATACGCAGTATTTT
CASSHSPGEGTDTQYF
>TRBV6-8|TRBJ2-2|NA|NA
TGTGCCAGCAGTTACTGTCCGGGACAAGATCACGGGGAGCTGTTTTTT
CASSYCPGQDHGELFF
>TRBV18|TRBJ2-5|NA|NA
TGTGCCAGCTCCTTGGGTCCCCAGCGGCAAGAGACCCAGTACTTC
CASSLGPQRQETQYF
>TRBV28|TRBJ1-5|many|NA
TGTGCCAGCAGGGTGGGAGCCAGCAATCAGCCCCAGCATTTT
CASRVGASNQPQHF
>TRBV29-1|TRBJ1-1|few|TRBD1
TGCAGCGTTGTTCGGACAGGACAAAAGAACACTGAAGCTTTCTTT
CSVVRTGQKNTEAFF